Listed here is a single T cell receptor beta chain. The data derive from a study of control samples from healthy donors and cancer patients. Sequenced by immunoSEQ multiplex PCR; TCRdb stores in-frame clones only, minus some. The repertoire holds about 48,000 clones, with 85% to 95% as singletons. Per the germline V gene, CDR1 is MGHDK and CDR2 is SYGVNS. V was shortened by 6 bases and J by 4 bases, with 18 bases between the two germline ends. CDR3 length: 15 residues. The TCR originated in a woman aged 45-60 years with head and neck cancer. This rearrangement joins TRBV25-1 to TRBJ1-2; D possibly corresponds to TRBD1 (6 bases). The specimen was PBMCs. CDR3 residues: CASSAPRGLGYGYTF. DNA of the CDR3: TGTGCCAGCAGCGCACCCAGGGGCTTAGGCTATGGCTACACCTTC.